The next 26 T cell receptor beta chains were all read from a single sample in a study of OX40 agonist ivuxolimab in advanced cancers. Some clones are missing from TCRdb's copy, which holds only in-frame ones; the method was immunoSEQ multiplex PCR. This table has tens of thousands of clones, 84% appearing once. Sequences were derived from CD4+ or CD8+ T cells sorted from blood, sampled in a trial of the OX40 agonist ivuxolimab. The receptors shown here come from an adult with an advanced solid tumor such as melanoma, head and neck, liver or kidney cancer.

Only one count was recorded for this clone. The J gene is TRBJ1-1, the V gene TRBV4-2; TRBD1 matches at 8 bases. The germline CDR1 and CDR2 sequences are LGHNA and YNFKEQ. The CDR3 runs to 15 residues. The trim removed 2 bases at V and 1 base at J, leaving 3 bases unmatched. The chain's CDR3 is CASSQTGTGNTEAFF. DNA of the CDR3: TGTGCCAGCAGCCAAACGGGGACAGGGAACACTGAAGCTTTCTTT.

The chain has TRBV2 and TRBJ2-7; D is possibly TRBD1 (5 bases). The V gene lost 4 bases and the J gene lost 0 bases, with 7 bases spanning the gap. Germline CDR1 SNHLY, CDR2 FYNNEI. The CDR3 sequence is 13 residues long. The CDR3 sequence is CASSADSSYEQYF. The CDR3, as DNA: TGTGCCAGCAGTGCTGACAGCTCCTACGAGCAGTACTTC.

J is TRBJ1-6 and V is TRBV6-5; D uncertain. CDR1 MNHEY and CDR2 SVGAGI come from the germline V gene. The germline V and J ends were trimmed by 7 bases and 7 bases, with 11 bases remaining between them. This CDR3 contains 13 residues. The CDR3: CASKRNENSPLHF. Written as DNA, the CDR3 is TGTGCCAGCAAGAGGAACGAAAATTCACCCCTCCACTTT.

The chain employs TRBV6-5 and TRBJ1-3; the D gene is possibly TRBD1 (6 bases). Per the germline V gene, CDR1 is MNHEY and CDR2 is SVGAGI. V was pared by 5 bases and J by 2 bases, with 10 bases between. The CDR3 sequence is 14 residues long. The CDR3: CASSAGVAGNTIYF. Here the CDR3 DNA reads TGTGCCAGCAGTGCAGGGGTAGCTGGAAACACCATATATTTT.

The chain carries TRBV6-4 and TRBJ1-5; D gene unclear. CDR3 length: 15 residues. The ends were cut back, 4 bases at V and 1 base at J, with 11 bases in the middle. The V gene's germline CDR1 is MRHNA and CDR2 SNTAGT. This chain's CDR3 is CASSGNYWSNQPQHF. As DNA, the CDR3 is TGTGCCAGCAGTGGGAATTACTGGAGCAATCAGCCCCAGCATTTT.

DNA of the CDR3: TGTGCCAGCAGCCCCGAAGGGGAAGGCACTGAAGCTTTCTTT. Translated: CASSPEGEGTEAFF. This rearrangement joins TRBV7-9 to TRBJ1-1; possibly TRBD1 for D (5 bases). This CDR3 has 14 amino acids. From germline, CDR1 is SEHNR and CDR2 FQNEAQ (reference sequence). Trimming cost V 5 bases and J 4 bases, with 14 bases left between them.

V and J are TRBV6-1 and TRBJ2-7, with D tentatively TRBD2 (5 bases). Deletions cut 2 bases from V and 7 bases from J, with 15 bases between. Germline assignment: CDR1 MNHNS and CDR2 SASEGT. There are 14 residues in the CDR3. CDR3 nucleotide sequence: TGTGCCAGCAGTGAACTGGACTCCCGAAGGGAGCAGTACTTC. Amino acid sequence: CASSELDSRREQYF.

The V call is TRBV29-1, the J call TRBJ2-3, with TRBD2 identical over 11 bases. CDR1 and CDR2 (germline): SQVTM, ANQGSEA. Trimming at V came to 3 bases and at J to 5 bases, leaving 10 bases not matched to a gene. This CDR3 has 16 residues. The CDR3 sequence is CSVDYVAGGLGDTQYF. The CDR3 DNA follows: TGCAGCGTTGATTATGTAGCGGGGGGGCTTGGAGATACGCAGTATTTT.

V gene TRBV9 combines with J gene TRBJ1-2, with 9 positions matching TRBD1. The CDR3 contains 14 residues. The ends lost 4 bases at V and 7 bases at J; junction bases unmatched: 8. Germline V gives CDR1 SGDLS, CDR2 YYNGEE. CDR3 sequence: CASSRSQGAAGYTF. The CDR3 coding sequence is TGTGCCAGCAGCCGATCACAGGGGGCTGCTGGCTACACCTTC.

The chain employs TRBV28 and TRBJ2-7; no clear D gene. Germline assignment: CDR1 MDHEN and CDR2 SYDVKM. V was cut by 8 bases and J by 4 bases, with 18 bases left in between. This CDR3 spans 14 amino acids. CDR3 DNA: TGTGCCAGCGGATTGCCCCAGGTAGGGTACGAGCAGTACTTC. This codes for CASGLPQVGYEQYF.

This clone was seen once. For the CDR3, the DNA is TGCAGCGTCCGGGACGTTCCGAACACTGAAGCTTTCTTT. Protein sequence: CSVRDVPNTEAFF. The V and J genes are TRBV29-1 and TRBJ1-1; the D gene is possibly TRBD1 (5 bases). The germline V and J ends were trimmed by 6 bases and 1 base, with 12 bases remaining between them. From germline, CDR1 is SQVTM and CDR2 ANQGSEA. There are 13 residues in the CDR3.

The CDR3, as DNA: TGCAGCGTTGGAGGTGAGAGCCAGCCCCAGCATTTT. Translated, it gives CSVGGESQPQHF. The chain employs TRBV29-1 and TRBJ1-5, with D hard to call. CDR1 and CDR2 (germline): SQVTM, ANQGSEA. V was clipped by 4 bases and J by 7 bases, with 11 bases between them. This CDR3 has 12 residues.

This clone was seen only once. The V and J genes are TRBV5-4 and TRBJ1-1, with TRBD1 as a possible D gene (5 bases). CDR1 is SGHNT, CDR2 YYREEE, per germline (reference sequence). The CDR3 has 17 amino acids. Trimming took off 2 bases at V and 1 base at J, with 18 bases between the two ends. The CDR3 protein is CASSFFLKAGRNTEAFF. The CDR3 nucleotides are TGTGCCAGCAGCTTTTTCTTAAAGGCAGGGCGGAACACTGAAGCTTTCTTT.

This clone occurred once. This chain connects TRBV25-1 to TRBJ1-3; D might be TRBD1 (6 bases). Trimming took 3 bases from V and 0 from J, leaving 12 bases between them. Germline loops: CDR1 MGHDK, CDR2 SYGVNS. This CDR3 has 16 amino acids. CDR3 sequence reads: CASSDPTGGSGNTIYF. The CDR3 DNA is TGTGCCAGCAGTGATCCGACAGGCGGCTCTGGAAACACCATATATTTT.

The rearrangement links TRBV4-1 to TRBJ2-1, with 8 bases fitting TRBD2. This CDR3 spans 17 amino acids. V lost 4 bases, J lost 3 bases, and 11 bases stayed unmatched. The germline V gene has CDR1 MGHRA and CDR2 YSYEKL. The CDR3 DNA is TGCGCCAGCAGCCCCTCGTCCGGGGGGGGCCGCTACAATGAGCAGTTCTTC. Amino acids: CASSPSSGGGRYNEQFF.

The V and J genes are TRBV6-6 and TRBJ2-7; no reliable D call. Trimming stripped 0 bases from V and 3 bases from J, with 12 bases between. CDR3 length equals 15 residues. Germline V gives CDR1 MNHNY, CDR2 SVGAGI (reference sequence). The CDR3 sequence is CASSYSSVGYYEQYF. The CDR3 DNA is TGTGCCAGCAGTTACTCGAGCGTGGGGTACTACGAGCAGTACTTC.

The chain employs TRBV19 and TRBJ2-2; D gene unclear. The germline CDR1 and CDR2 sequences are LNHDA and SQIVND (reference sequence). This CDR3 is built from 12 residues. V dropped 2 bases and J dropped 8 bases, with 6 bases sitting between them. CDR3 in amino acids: CASSISAGELFF. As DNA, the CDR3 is TGTGCCAGTAGTATAAGCGCGGGGGAGCTGTTTTTT.

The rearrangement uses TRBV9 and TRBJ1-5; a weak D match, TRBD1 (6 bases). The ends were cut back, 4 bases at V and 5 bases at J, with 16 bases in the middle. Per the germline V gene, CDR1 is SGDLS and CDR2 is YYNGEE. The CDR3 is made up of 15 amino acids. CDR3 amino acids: CASSKQGARDQPQHF. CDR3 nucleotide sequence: TGTGCCAGCAGCAAACAGGGCGCAAGGGATCAGCCCCAGCATTTT.

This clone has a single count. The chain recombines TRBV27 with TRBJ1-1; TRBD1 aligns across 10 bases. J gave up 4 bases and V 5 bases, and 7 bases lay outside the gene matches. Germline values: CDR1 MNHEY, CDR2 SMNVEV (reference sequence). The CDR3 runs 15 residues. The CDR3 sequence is CASSLTWTGGTEAFF. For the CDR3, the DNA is TGTGCCAGCAGTCTGACCTGGACAGGGGGCACTGAAGCTTTCTTT.

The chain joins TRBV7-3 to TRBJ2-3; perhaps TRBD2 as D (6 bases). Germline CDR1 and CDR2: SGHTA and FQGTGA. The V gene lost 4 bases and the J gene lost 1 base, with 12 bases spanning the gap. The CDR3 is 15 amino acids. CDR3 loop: CASSSGRGGTDTQYF. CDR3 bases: TGTGCCAGCAGCTCCGGGCGGGGTGGCACAGATACGCAGTATTTT.

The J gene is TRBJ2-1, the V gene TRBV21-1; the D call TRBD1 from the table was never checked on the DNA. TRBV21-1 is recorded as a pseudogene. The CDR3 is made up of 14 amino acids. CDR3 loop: CASSGRDRGDEQFF. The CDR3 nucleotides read TGTGCCAGCAGCGGCCGGGACAGGGGAGATGAGCAGTTCTTC.

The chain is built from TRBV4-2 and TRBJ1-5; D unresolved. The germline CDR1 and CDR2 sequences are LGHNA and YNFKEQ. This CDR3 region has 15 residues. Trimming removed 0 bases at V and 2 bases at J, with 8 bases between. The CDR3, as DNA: TGTGCCAGCAGCCAAGAGGAAGCCGGCAATCAGCCCCAGCATTTT. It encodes CASSQEEAGNQPQHF.

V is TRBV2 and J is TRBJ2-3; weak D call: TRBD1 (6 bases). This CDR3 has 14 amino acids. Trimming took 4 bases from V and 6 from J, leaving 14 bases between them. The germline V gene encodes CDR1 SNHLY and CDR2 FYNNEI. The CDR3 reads CASSVGQGIDTQYF. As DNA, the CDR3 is TGTGCCAGCAGTGTGGGCCAGGGGATTGATACGCAGTATTTT.

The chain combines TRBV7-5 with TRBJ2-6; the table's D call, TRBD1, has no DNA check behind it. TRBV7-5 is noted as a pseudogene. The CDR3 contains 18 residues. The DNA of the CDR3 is TGTGCCAGAAGCTTAGCCCTCGACAGCCCCTCTGGGGCCAACGTCCTGACTTTC. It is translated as CARSLALDSPSGANVLTF.

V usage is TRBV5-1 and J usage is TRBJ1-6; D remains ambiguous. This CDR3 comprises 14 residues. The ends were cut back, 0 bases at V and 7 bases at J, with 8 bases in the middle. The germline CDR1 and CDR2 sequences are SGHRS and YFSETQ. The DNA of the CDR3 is TGCGCCAGCAGCTTGGGGCGGCCCAATTCACCCCTCCACTTT. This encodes CASSLGRPNSPLHF.

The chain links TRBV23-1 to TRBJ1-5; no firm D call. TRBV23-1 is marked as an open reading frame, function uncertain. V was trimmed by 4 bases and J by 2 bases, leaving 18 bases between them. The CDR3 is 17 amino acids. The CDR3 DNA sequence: TGCGCCAGCAGTCCTCCTGATGTACCGCGGGGCAATCAGCCCCAGCATTTT. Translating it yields CASSPPDVPRGNQPQHF.